This T cell receptor (beta chain) was captured in a study of blood T cell repertoires in COVID-19. Across the study: PBMCs, B-cell-depleted T cells, or T cells were the source of the cDNA or gDNA that made up the material.

This CDR3 has 15 residues. Between the trimmed V and J ends, which lost 4 bases and 3 bases, there was a span of 14 bases. CDR1 is MGHDK and CDR2 is SYGVNS in the germline V gene. TCRdb keeps only in-frame clones here, not all; method: immunoSEQ multiplex PCR. The data hold some 100,000 clones, with about nine tenths observed a single time. This sequence originates from a man in his 70s with acute or convalescent COVID-19. The sequencing input was peripheral blood. The V and J genes are TRBV25-1 and TRBJ2-3; D is possibly TRBD1 (6 bases). DNA for the CDR3: TGTGCCAGCAGTGCACAGGGTTTTGAGACAGATACGCAGTATTTT. It specifies CASSAQGFETDTQYF.